The T cell receptor (beta chain) under discussion was sequenced for a study of Graves' ophthalmopathy and Graves' hyperthyroidism. This clonotype was seen only once. CAS ≥3, NOSPECS ≥4, moderate-to-severe activity and duration under 3 months marked donors with ophthalmopathy. PBMCs were obtained from 10 ml of fresh peripheral blood. The germline V and J ends were trimmed by 3 bases and 11 bases, with 7 bases remaining between them. The CDR3 is made up of 12 amino acids. The germline V gene has CDR1 KGHDR and CDR2 SFDVKD. Scientists amplified the TCR beta CDR3 regions from RNA transcripts. A first-round RT-PCR used HTBI primers, followed by a second-round multiplex PCR. TCRdb processed the multiplex PCR reads anew with MiXCR; each CDR3 protein has one entry. The sample has 150,000 to 200,000 distinct CDR3 sequences; around two fifths are singletons.

Material for sequencing was peripheral blood. This sequence was found in a woman aged 40 to 50 with Graves' ophthalmopathy. The chain is built from TRBV24-1 and TRBJ1-6; D unclear. CDR3: CATSDRGAPLHF. The CDR3 coding sequence is TGTGCCACCAGTGATCGGGGAGCACCCCTCCACTTT.